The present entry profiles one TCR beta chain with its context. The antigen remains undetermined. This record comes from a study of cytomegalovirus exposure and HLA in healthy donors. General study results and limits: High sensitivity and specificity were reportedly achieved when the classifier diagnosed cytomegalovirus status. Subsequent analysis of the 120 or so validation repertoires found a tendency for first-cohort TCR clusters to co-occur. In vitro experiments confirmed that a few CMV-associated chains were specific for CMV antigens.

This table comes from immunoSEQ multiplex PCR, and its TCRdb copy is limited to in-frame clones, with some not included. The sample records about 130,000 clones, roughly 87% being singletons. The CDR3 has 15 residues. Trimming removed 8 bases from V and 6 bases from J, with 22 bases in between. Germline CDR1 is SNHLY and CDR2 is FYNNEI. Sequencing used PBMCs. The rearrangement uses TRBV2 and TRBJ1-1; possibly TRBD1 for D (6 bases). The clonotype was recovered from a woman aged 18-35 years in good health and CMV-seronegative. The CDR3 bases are TGTGCCAGCTTCTTTGGGGGGGCGCCGGGCCCTGAAGCTTTCTTT. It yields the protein CASFFGGAPGPEAFF.